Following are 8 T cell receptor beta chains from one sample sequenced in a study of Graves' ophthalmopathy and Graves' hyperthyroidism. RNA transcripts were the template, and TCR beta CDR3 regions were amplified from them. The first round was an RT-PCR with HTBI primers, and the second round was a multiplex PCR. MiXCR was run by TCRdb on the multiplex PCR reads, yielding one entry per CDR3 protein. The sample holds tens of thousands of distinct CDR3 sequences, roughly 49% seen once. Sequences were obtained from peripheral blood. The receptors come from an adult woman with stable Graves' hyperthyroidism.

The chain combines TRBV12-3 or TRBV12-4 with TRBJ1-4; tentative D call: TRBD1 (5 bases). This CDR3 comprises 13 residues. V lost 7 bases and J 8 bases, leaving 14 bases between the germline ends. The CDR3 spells CASTVSRGEKLFF. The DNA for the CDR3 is TGTGCCAGCACGGTCTCCCGGGGGGAAAAACTGTTTTTT.

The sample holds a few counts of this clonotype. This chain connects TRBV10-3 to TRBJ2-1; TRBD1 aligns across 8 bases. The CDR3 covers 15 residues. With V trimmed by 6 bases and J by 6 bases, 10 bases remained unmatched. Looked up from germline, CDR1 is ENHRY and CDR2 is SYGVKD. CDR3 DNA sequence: TGTGCCATCAGCGAGGACAGGGCGATTGTCAATGAGCAGTTCTTC. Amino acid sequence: CAISEDRAIVNEQFF.

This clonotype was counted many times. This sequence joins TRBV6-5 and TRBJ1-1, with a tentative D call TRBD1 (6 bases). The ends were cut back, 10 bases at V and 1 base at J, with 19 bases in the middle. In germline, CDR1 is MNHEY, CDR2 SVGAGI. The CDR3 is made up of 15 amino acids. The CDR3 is CATGQPGRKNTEAFF. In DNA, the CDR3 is TGTGCCACAGGACAGCCAGGGCGAAAGAACACTGAAGCTTTCTTT.

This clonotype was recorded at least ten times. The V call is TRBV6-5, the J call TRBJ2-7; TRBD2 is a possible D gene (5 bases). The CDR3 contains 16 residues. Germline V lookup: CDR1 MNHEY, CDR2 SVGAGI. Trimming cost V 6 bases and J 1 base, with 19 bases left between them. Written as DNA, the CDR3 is TGTGCCAGCAGCGGTTCGGAGGCCCTAAGGTCCTACGAGCAGTACTTC. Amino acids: CASSGSEALRSYEQYF.

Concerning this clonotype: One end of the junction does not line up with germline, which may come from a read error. CDR3 DNA sequence: TGTGCCAGCAGTGAAGGTGGCAGTGGGAACACCGGGGAGCTGTCTTGG. Protein product: CASSEGGSGNTGELSW. The chain employs TRBV2 and TRBJ2-2; perhaps TRBD2 as D (5 bases). CDR3 size: 16 residues. The germline V gene has CDR1 SNHLY and CDR2 FYNNEI.

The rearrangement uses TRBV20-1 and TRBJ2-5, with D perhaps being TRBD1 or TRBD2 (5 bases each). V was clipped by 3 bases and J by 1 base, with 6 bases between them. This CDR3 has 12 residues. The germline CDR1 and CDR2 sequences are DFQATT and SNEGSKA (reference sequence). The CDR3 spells CSASGTQETQYF. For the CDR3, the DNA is TGCAGTGCTAGCGGGACCCAAGAGACCCAGTACTTC.

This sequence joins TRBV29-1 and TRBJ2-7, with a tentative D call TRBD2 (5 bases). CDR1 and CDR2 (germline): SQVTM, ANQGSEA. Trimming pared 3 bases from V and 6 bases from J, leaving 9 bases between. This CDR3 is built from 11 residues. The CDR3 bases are TGCAGCGTTGATGAGGGAAGCGAGCAGTACTTC. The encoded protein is CSVDEGSEQYF.

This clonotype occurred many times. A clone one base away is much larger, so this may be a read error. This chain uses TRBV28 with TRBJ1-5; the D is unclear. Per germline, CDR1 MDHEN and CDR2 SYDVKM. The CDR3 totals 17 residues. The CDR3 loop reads CAGSLPGRSYSNQPQHF. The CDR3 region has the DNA TGTGCCGGCAGCCTGCCAGGTCGATCTTATAGCAATCAGCCCCAGCATTTT.